This is a list of T cell receptor beta chains from one sample in a study of cytomegalovirus exposure and HLA in healthy donors. Profiling relied on immunoSEQ multiplex PCR, and the TCRdb table lists in-frame clones only, not all of them. In the table there are 100,000 to 150,000 clones, 70% to 80% of which are singletons. Sequenced input: PBMCs. The source of these receptors is a female donor in good health and CMV-seronegative. CDR3s include the opening cysteine and the closing phenylalanine or tryptophan. The D gene is left open where the match is weak. Clone size is stated in some rows and not others, as once, few, many or a class when expanded.

v_gene	d_gene	j_gene	abundance	CDR3aa	CDR3nt
TRBV2	TRBD2	TRBJ2-7	few	CASSLTSGRYYEQYF	TGTGCCAGCAGTCTTACTAGCGGGAGGTATTACGAGCAGTACTTC
TRBV19	-	TRBJ2-1	few	CASSRGRGGNEQFF	TGTGCCAGTAGTAGGGGAAGGGGGGGAAATGAGCAGTTCTTC
TRBV18	-	TRBJ1-5	-	CASSPTQDQPQHF	TGTGCCAGCTCACCCACACAGGATCAGCCCCAGCATTTT
TRBV11-2	-	TRBJ1-3	-	CASSFGPGASGNTIYF	TGTGCCAGCAGCTTTGGCCCAGGGGCCTCTGGAAACACCATATATTTT
TRBV27	TRBD2	TRBJ2-1	-	CASSLWGTSGRSTYNEQFF	TGTGCCAGCAGTTTATGGGGGACTAGCGGGAGAAGCACCTACAATGAGCAGTTCTTC
TRBV6-1	-	TRBJ1-5	-	CASTVGNQPQHF	TGTGCCAGCACGGTCGGCAATCAGCCCCAGCATTTT
TRBV18	-	TRBJ1-1	-	CASSPPGRQMNTEAFF	TGTGCCAGCTCACCCCCCGGGCGACAGATGAACACTGAAGCTTTCTTT
TRBV6-5	TRBD1	TRBJ2-7	-	CASSYQGQGAGEQYF	TGTGCCAGCAGTTACCAGGGACAGGGGGCGGGCGAGCAGTACTTC
TRBV18	TRBD1	TRBJ2-7	-	CASSPAQGARYEQYF	TGTGCCAGCTCACCAGCCCAGGGGGCGCGCTACGAGCAGTACTTC
TRBV28	-	TRBJ2-6	-	CASSATGYSGANVLTF	TGTGCCAGCAGTGCAACAGGCTACTCTGGGGCCAACGTCCTGACTTTC
TRBV9	-	TRBJ1-1	once	CASSGGGLMNTEAFF	TGTGCCAGCAGCGGGGGGGGGTTGATGAACACTGAAGCTTTCTTT
TRBV4-1	TRBD2	TRBJ2-5	-	CASSQVWGGQETQYF	TGCGCCAGCAGCCAAGTTTGGGGGGGTCAAGAGACCCAGTACTTC
TRBV4-2	TRBD1	TRBJ1-5	-	CASSQGTGGNQPQHF	TGTGCCAGCAGCCAAGGGACAGGGGGCAATCAGCCCCAGCATTTT
TRBV29-1	-	TRBJ2-1	-	CSAGGAGRSYNEQFF	TGCAGCGCCGGGGGTGCGGGGCGCTCCTACAATGAGCAGTTCTTC
TRBV28	-	TRBJ1-5	once	CASSPRGAGQPQHF	TGTGCCAGCAGCCCTCGGGGGGCGGGTCAGCCCCAGCATTTT
TRBV29-1	TRBD2	TRBJ2-3	few	CSVKGTSVDADTQYF	TGCAGCGTTAAAGGGACTAGCGTTGATGCAGATACGCAGTATTTT
TRBV28	-	TRBJ2-7	few	CASSLNGAASSYEQYF	TGTGCCAGCAGTTTAAATGGAGCAGCTAGCTCCTACGAGCAGTACTTC
TRBV28	-	TRBJ2-1	-	CASSFDGRDSYNEQFF	TGTGCCAGCAGTTTTGACGGCAGGGACTCCTACAATGAGCAGTTCTTC
TRBV29-1	-	TRBJ2-5	-	CSVGRGRETQYF	TGCAGCGTTGGACGGGGGAGGGAGACCCAGTACTTC
TRBV10-1	-	TRBJ2-2	-	CASSDLSGELFF	TGCGCCAGCAGTGACCTATCCGGGGAGCTGTTTTTT
TRBV4-2	-	TRBJ2-1	-	CASSPGTHNEQFF	TGTGCCAGCAGCCCCGGGACTCACAATGAGCAGTTCTTC
TRBV5-1	-	TRBJ1-2	few	CASSLGQVNYGYTF	TGCGCCAGCAGCTTGGGACAGGTCAACTATGGCTACACCTTC
TRBV4-3	-	TRBJ1-4	-	CASSQGSVSNEKLFF	TGCGCCAGCAGCCAAGGCTCAGTCTCTAATGAAAAACTGTTTTTT
TRBV5-1	TRBD1	TRBJ1-2	-	CASSLRRQGDYGYTF	TGCGCCAGCAGCTTGAGACGACAGGGGGACTATGGCTACACCTTC
TRBV29-1	TRBD2	TRBJ2-7	-	CSVIAGGPYEQYF	TGCAGCGTCATAGCGGGAGGGCCTTACGAGCAGTACTTC